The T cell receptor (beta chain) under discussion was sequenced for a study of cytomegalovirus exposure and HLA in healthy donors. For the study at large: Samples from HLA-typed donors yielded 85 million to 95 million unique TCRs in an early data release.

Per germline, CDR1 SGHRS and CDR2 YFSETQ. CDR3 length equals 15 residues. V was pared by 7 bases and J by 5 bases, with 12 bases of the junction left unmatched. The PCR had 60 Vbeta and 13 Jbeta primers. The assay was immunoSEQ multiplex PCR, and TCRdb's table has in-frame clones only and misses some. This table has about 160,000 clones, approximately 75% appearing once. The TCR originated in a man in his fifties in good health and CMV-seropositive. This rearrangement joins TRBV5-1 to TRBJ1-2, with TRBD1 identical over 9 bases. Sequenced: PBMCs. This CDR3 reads CASHSGTGGVYGYTF. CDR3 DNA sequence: TGCGCCAGCCACAGCGGAACAGGGGGCGTGTATGGCTACACCTTC.